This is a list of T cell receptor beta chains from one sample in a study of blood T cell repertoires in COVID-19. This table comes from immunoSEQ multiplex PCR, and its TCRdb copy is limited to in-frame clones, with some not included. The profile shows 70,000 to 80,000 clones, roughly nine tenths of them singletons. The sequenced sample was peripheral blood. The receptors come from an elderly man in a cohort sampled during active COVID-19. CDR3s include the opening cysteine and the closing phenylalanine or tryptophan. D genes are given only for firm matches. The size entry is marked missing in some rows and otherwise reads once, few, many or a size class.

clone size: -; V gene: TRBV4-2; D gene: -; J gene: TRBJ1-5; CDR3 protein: CASSQADDHAGTGDQPQHF; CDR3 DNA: TGTGCCAGCAGCCAAGCTGACGACCATGCGGGGACGGGGGATCAGCCCCAGCATTTT
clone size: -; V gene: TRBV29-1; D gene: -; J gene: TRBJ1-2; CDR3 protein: CSVEVGNYGYTF; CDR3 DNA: TGCAGCGTTGAAGTTGGCAACTATGGCTACACCTTC
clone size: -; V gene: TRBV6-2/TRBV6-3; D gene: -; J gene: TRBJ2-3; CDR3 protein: CASSSSGLGARDTQYF; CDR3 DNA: TGTGCCAGCAGTTCCTCCGGGCTAGGGGCCCGGGATACGCAGTATTTT
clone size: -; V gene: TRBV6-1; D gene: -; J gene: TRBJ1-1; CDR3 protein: CASSDALTSNTEAFF; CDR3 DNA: TGTGCCAGCAGTGACGCCCTGACATCGAACACTGAAGCTTTCTTT
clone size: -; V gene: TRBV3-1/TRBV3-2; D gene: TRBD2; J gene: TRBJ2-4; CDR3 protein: CASSQEETSGGPARDIQYF; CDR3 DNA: TGTGCCAGCAGCCAAGAAGAGACTAGCGGGGGGCCTGCTCGAGACATTCAGTACTTC
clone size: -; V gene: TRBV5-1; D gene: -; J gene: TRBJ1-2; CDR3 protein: CASSSQGSNYGYTF; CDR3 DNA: TGCGCCAGCAGCTCACAGGGTTCGAACTATGGCTACACCTTC
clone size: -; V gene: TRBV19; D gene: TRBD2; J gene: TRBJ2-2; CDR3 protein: CASTPGRASGGGDGELFF; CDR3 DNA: TGTGCCAGTACCCCCGGCCGCGCTAGCGGGGGGGGCGACGGGGAGCTGTTTTTT
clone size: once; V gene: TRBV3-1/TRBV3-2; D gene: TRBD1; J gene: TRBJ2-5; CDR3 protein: CASSDRGPQYF; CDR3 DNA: TGTGCCAGCAGCGATAGGGGGCCCCAGTACTTC
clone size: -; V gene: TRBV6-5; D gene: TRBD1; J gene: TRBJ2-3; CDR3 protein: CASSYTGTGTDTQYF; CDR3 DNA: TGTGCCAGCAGTTATACCGGGACAGGCACAGATACGCAGTATTTT
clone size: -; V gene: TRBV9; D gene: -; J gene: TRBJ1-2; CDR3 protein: CASSIDIYGYTF; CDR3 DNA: TGTGCCAGCAGCATCGACATCTATGGCTACACCTTC
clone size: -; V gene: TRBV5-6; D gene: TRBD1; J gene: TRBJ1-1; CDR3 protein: CASSLDRGQGTEAFF; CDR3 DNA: TGTGCCAGCAGCTTGGACAGGGGGCAGGGCACTGAAGCTTTCTTT
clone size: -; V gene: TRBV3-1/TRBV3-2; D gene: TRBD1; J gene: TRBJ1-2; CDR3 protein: CASSPIPGQGGYGYTF; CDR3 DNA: TGTGCCAGCAGCCCAATCCCGGGACAGGGCGGCTATGGCTACACCTTC
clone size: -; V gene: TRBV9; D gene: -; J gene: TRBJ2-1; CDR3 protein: CASSAGGNEQFF; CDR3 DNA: TGTGCCAGCAGCGCTGGGGGGAATGAGCAGTTCTTC
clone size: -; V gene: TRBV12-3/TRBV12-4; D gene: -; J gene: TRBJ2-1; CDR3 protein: CAIAGAHYNEQFF; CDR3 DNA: TGTGCGATCGCGGGGGCTCACTACAATGAGCAGTTCTTC
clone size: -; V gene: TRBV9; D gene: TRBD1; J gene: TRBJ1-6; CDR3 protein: CASSDRGQNYSPLHF; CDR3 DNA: TGTGCCAGCAGCGACAGGGGGCAGAACTATTCACCCCTCCACTTT
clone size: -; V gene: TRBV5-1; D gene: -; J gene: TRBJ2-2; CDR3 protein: CASSLIRNTGELFF; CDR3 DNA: TGCGCCAGCAGCTTGATCAGAAACACCGGGGAGCTGTTTTTT
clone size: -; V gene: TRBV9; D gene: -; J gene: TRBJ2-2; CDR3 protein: CASSPGGVNTGELFF; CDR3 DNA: TGTGCCAGCAGCCCCGGGGGAGTGAACACCGGGGAGCTGTTTTTT
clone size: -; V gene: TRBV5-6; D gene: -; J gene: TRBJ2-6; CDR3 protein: CASSFKGAGANVLTF; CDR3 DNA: TGTGCCAGCAGCTTCAAGGGGGCTGGGGCCAACGTCCTGACTTTC
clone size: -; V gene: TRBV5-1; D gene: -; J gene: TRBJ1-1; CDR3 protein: CASSLAVSTEAFF; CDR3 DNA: TGCGCCAGCAGCTTGGCCGTGAGTACTGAAGCTTTCTTT
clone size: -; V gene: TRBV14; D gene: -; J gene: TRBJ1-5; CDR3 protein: CASSPGQGYQPQHF; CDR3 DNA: TGTGCCAGCAGCCCGGGACAAGGCTATCAGCCCCAGCATTTT
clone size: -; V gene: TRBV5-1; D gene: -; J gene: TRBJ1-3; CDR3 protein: CASSLGAPSGNTIYF; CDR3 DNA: TGCGCCAGCTCACTCGGAGCCCCCTCTGGAAACACCATATATTTT
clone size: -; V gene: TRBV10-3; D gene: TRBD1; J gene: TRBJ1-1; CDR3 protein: CAISESKDREDTEAFF; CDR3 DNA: TGTGCCATCAGTGAGTCGAAAGACAGGGAGGACACTGAAGCTTTCTTT
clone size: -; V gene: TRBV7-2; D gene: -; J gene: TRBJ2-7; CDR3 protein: CASSSEGVSSYEQYF; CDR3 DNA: TGTGCCAGCAGCTCCGAGGGGGTTAGCTCCTACGAGCAGTACTTC
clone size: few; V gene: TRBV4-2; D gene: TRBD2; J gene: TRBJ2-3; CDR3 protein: CASSQGSGLAATDTQYF; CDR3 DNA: TGTGCCAGCAGCCAAGGCTCGGGACTAGCGGCCACAGATACGCAGTATTTT
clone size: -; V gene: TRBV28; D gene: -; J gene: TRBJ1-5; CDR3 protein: CASGGAGQPQHF; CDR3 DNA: TGTGCCAGTGGAGGGGCAGGGCAGCCCCAGCATTTT
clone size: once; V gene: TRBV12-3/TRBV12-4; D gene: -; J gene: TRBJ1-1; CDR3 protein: CASSLTAGTEAFF; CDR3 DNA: TGTGCCAGCAGTTTAACGGCGGGCACTGAAGCTTTCTTT
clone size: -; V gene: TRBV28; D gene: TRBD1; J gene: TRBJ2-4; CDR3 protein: CASSKTGGAKNIQYF; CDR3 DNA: TGTGCCAGCAGCAAAACAGGGGGGGCCAAAAACATTCAGTACTTC
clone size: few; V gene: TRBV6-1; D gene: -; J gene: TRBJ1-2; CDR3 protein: CASSEGTLQVFYTF; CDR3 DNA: TGTGCCAGCAGTGAGGGAACACTACAGGTTTTCTACACCTTC
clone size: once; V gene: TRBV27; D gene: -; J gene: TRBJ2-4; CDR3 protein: CASSAPISLAKNIQYF; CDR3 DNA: TGTGCCAGCAGTGCCCCTATTAGCCTAGCCAAAAACATTCAGTACTTC
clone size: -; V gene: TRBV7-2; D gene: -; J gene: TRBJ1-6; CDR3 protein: CASSLQGLGGSPLHF; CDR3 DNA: TGTGCCAGCAGCTTACAGGGGCTAGGGGGTTCACCCCTCCACTTT
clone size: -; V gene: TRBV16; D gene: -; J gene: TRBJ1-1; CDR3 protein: CASSSRTVSEAFF; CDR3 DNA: TGTGCCAGCAGCAGCCGGACAGTTTCAGAAGCTTTCTTT
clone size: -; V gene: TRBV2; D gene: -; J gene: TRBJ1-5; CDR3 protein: CASETDPGQPQHF; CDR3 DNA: TGTGCCAGCGAGACCGACCCAGGGCAGCCCCAGCATTTT
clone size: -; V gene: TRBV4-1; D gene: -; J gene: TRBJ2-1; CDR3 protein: CASSLRGSLEQFF; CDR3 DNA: TGCGCCAGCAGCCTACGGGGGAGTCTTGAGCAGTTCTTC
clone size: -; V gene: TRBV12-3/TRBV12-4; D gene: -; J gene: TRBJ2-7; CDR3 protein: CASSFDRHDEQYF; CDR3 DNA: TGTGCCAGCAGTTTTGACAGGCATGACGAGCAGTACTTC
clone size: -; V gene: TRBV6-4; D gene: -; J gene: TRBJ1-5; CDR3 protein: CASSDGQGQPQHF; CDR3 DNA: TGTGCCAGCAGTGACGGGCAGGGTCAGCCCCAGCATTTT
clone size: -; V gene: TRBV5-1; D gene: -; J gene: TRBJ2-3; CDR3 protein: CASSLEGVTDTQYF; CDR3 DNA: TGCGCCAGCAGCTTGGAGGGAGTCACAGATACGCAGTATTTT
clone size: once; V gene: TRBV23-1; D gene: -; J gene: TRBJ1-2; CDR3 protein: CASSRAPDSYYGYTF; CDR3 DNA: TGCGCCAGCTCTCGAGCCCCTGACAGTTACTATGGCTACACCTTC
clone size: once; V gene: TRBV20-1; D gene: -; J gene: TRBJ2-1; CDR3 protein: CSAPVNEQFF; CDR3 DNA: TGCAGTGCCCCGGTAAATGAGCAGTTCTTC
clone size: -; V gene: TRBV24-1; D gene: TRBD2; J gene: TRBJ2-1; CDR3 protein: CATSDLTSGARVNEQFF; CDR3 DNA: TGTGCCACCAGTGATCTGACTAGCGGGGCCCGGGTTAATGAGCAGTTCTTC
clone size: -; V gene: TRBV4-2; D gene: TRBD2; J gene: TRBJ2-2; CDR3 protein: CASSQIAGGPTGELFF; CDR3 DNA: TGTGCCAGCAGCCAAATAGCGGGGGGGCCGACCGGGGAGCTGTTTTTT
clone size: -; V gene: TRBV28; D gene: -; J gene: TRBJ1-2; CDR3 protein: CASSPLSGDSGYTF; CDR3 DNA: TGTGCCAGCAGCCCATTATCGGGGGACTCTGGCTACACCTTC
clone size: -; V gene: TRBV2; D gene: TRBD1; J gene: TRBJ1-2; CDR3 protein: CASSDRQGSLYGYTF; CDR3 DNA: TGTGCCAGCAGTGACCGACAGGGGTCATTATATGGCTACACCTTC
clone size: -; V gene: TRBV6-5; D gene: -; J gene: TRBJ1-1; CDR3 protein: CASRGEQANTEAFF; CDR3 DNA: TGTGCCAGCCGGGGGGAGCAGGCGAACACTGAAGCTTTCTTT
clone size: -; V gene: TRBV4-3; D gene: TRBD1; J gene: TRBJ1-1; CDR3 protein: CASSRRHRDRGNTEAFF; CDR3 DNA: TGCGCCAGCAGCCGACGCCACCGGGACAGGGGGAACACTGAAGCTTTCTTT
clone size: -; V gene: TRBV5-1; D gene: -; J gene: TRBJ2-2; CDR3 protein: CASRAGSNTGELFF; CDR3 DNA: TGCGCCAGCCGGGCGGGTTCTAACACCGGGGAGCTGTTTTTT
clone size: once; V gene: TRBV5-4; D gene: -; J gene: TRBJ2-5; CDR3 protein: CASSLGSFAETQYF; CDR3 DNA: TGTGCCAGCAGCTTGGGTAGTTTTGCAGAGACCCAGTACTTC
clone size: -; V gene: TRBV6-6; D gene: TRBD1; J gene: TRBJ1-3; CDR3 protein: CASSRSRGPGNTIYF; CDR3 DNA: TGTGCCAGCAGTCGATCCAGGGGGCCTGGAAACACCATATATTTT
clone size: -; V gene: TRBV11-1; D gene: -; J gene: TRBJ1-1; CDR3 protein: CASSRQDLANTEAFF; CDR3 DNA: TGTGCCAGCAGCAGACAGGACCTTGCGAACACTGAAGCTTTCTTT
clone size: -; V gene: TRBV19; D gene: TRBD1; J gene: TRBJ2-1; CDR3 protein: CASSRDRTYNEQFF; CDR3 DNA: TGTGCCAGTAGTAGGGACAGAACCTACAATGAGCAGTTCTTC
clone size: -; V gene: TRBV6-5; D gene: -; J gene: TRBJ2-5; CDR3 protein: CASISVPETQYF; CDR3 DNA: TGTGCCAGCATTAGCGTCCCAGAGACCCAGTACTTC
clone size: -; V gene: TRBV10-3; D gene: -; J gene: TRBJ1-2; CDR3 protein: CAISDQGVVAGYTF; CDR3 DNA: TGTGCCATCAGTGACCAGGGTGTAGTTGCTGGCTACACCTTC